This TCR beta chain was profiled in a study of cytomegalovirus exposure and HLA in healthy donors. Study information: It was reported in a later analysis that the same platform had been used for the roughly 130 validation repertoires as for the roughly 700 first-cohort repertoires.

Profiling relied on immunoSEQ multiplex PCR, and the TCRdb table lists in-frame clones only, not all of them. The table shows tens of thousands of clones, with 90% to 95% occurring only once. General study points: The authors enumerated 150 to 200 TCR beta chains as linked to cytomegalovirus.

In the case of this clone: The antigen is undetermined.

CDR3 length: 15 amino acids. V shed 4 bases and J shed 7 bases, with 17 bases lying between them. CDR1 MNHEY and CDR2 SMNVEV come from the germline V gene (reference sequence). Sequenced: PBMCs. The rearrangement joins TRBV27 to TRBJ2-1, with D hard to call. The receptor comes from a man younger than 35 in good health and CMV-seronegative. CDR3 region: CASSSPSTPFNEQFF. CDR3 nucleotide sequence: TGTGCCAGCAGTTCCCCGAGCACCCCCTTTAATGAGCAGTTCTTC.